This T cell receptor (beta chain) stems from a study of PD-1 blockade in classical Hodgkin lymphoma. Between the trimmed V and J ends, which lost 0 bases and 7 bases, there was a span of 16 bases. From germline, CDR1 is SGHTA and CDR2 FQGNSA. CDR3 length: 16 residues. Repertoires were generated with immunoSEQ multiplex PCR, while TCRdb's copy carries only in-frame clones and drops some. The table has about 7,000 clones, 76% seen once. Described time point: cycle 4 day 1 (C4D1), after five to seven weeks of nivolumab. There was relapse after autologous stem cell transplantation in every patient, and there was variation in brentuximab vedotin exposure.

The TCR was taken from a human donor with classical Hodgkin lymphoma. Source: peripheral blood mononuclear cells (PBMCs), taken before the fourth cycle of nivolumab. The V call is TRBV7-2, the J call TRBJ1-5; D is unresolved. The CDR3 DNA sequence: TGTGCCAGCAGCTTAGCGCTCCCAAACCCCCTCCAGCCCCAGCATTTT. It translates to CASSLALPNPLQPQHF.